This T cell receptor beta chain was recorded in a study of blood T cells in healthy people across ages. The sample holds a few counts of this clonotype. Its matching antigen is unknown. Broader study findings: There was a strong correlation between TCR beta diversity and naive T cell percentage.

Germline assignment: CDR1 MGHRA and CDR2 YSYEKL. This CDR3 is 15 amino acids long. The ends were cut back, 0 bases at V and 4 bases at J, with 10 bases in the middle. It was with a sample-barcoded 5' primer and a J-beta primer mix that a second PCR of about 7 to 12 cycles was run. TCRdb recomputed calls from the 5' RACE reads with MiXCR, one row per CDR3 protein. The sample yields under 1,000,000 distinct CDR3 sequences, about half seen once. This receptor was obtained from an older man in good health. This sequence joins TRBV4-1 and TRBJ2-1; D is unresolved. Material: blood. CDR3 sequence (DNA): TGCGCCAGCAGCCAAGACCAGGACGCATACAATGAGCAGTTCTTC. Its translation is CASSQDQDAYNEQFF.